Given below is one TCR beta chain in context. Its antigen is not known. TCRdb called the RT-PCR reads again in MiXCR, with one record for every CDR3 protein. Among 8,300 or so distinct CDR3 sequences, approximately 80% were seen once, and the ten largest hold roughly 2%. The sample belongs to a study of yellow fever vaccine responses in identical twins. In germline, CDR1 is SGDLS, CDR2 YYNGEE. With V trimmed by 4 bases and J by 2 bases, 9 bases remained unmatched. This CDR3 region has 16 residues. Study-wide results and limits: As reported, the vaccine T cell response of twins seemed partly convergent and partly personalized.

The material sequenced was T cells from blood (PBMCs), unsorted or a sorted subset (not recorded which), taken before or after yellow fever vaccination (not recorded which). The sequence derives from a woman younger than 30 who received the yellow fever vaccine. The gene calls are TRBV9 and TRBJ2-1; 7 bases agree with TRBD2. This CDR3 reads CASSPRTSPPYNEQFF. The CDR3 DNA sequence: TGTGCCAGCAGCCCCAGGACTAGTCCTCCCTACAATGAGCAGTTCTTC.